The source of this T cell receptor beta chain is a study of cytomegalovirus exposure and HLA in healthy donors. With regard to this clone: The junction departs from germline at one end; a sequencing error may be responsible. This sample includes further DNA sequences coding for the same CDR3.

The CDR3 is 14 amino acids. Per the germline V gene, CDR1 is SQVTM and CDR2 is ANQGSEA. Profiled with immunoSEQ multiplex PCR; TCRdb holds only in-frame clones, not every one. This sample has about 160,000 clones, with roughly nine tenths found just once. The source material was PBMCs. The receptor was isolated from a woman in her 30s in good health and CMV-seronegative. This rearrangement joins TRBV29-1 to TRBJ2-3; weak D call: TRBD2 (5 bases). CDR3 loop: CSVEKGDLTDTQYF. The DNA for the CDR3 is TGTAGCGTTGAAAAGGGAGACCTCACAGATACGCAGTATTTT.